A single sample gave rise to the 4 T cell receptor beta chains below, sequenced in a study of stem cell transplantation in POMP-related autoinflammatory disease (TCRdb year 2021). The time point label corresponds to: after hematopoietic stem cell transplant. Library preparation employed the immunoSEQ multiplex PCR assay. What TCRdb holds here is the immuneACCESS table cut down to in-frame rearrangements. Part of the clones is not present; checked against another copy, under half of the missing clones reflect an unresolved V gene, and the others are unexplained. The sample has some 9,900 clones on record, around 79% of them singletons. The ten largest account for about 4.6% of the sample. The sequencing here drew on CD4+ T cells from PBMCs, taken after stem cell transplantation. The receptors here all came from a human patient with POMP-related autoinflammation and immune dysregulation (PRAID). Following a transplant, a fraction of the T cells may be traceable to the graft donor.

This clone was found a few times. The gene calls are TRBV14 and TRBJ2-7; D may be TRBD1 (5 bases). CDR1 SGHDN and CDR2 FVKESK come from the germline V gene. Trimming stripped 2 bases from V and 9 bases from J, with 14 bases between. This CDR3 region has 13 residues. The CDR3 DNA follows: TGTGCCAGCAGCCAAAGCGTCCAGGGCGTGCAGTACTTC. Translating it yields CASSQSVQGVQYF.

V gene TRBV19 combines with J gene TRBJ2-3, with 11 nucleotides matching TRBD2. The CDR3 covers 16 residues. Germline V gene data show CDR1 as LNHDA and CDR2 as SQIVND (reference sequence). V was clipped by 1 base and J by 2 bases; unmatched bases: 2. This CDR3 is CASSIVAGGHTDTQYF. The CDR3 nucleotides read TGTGCCAGTAGTATAGTAGCGGGAGGGCACACAGATACGCAGTATTTT. The whole variable domain, filled in from reference TRBV19 and TRBJ2-3, reads DGGITQSPKYLFRKEGQNVTLSCEQNLNHDAMYWYRQDPGQGLRLIYYSQIVNDFQKGDIAEGYSVSREKKESFPLTVTSAQKNPTAFYLCASSIVAGGHTDTQYFGPGTRLTVL.

This clone was found a few times. The rearrangement uses TRBV9 and TRBJ2-2, with 12 bases aligning to TRBD2. CDR3 length: 15 amino acids. V lost 4 bases, J lost 4 bases, and 2 bases stayed unmatched. Germline V gives CDR1 SGDLS, CDR2 YYNGEE. CDR3 nucleotide sequence: TGTGCCAGCAGCCTGGGACTAGCGGGCACCGGGGAGCTGTTTTTT. Amino acid sequence: CASSLGLAGTGELFF.

This chain connects TRBV10-3 to TRBJ2-3; D is perhaps TRBD1 (5 bases). V dropped 2 bases and J dropped 10 bases, with 19 bases sitting between them. This CDR3 spans 15 amino acids. Germline CDR1 reads ENHRY; CDR2 reads SYGVKD. The CDR3 DNA sequence: TGTGCCATCAGTGAGGAAGGGGCTCGGGCGGCCTCGCAGTATTTT. Translation: CAISEEGARAASQYF.